This TCR beta chain originates from a study of T cell clones after liver transplantation. Study in general: Blood was drawn pre-transplant, before withdrawal, and after full or failed withdrawal. General observations from the study: Post-transplant time points were not standardized, so conclusions are preliminary.

Measured with immunoSEQ multiplex PCR; TCRdb has only the in-frame clones, and not every one. The repertoire holds 40,000 to 65,000 clones, with about 88% as singletons. This clone was recorded a few times. Its specificity is not known. The germline CDR1 and CDR2 sequences are SGHNT and YENEEA. This CDR3 contains 16 residues. The germline V and J ends were trimmed by 3 bases and 5 bases, with 16 bases remaining between them. CD3+CD4+ and CD3+CD8+ cells were FACS-sorted from thawed unstimulated PBMCs. This clonotype originated in a human donor who received a liver transplant. The source material was CD4+ T cells from blood, sampled before liver transplant. This rearrangement joins TRBV11-3 to TRBJ2-2; possibly TRBD1 or TRBD2 for D (5 bases each). CDR3 nucleotides: TGTGCCAGCAGCTTGGGGGACCTTGGGGTGACCGGGGAGCTGTTTTTT. As protein: CASSLGDLGVTGELFF.